The 17 T cell receptor beta chains below come from one sample, sequenced in a study of T-cell memory formation after mild COVID-19. From the 5' RACE reads, TCRdb called clonotypes with MiXCR, one entry per CDR3 protein. The sample has hundreds of thousands of distinct CDR3 sequences, 8% to 9% seen once. The specimen was PBMCs or a T cell subset sorted from them (not recorded which). The receptors originated from a man between 18 and 29 years old who had mild COVID-19 (a few samples of this study predate the infection). Cell type and time point are not known.

This clonotype was found a few times. V usage is TRBV3-1 and J usage is TRBJ2-2; 7 nucleotides agree with TRBD1. The junction had 13 bases not matched to a gene; V was cut back by 3 bases and J by 6 bases. The V gene's germline CDR1 is LGHDT and CDR2 YNNKEL (reference sequence). The CDR3 covers 17 residues. In DNA, the CDR3 is TGTGCCAGCAGCCACCTAAGATACAGGGGTTTAGCCGGGGAGCTGTTTTTT. Its translation is CASSHLRYRGLAGELFF.

There are a few counts of this clonotype. The chain is built from TRBV7-6 and TRBJ2-1; TRBD1 matches 7 bases. The CDR3 consists of 15 residues. CDR1 and CDR2 (germline): SGHVS, FNYEAQ. The V segment lost 4 bases and the J segment 9 bases; nucleotides outside the gene matches: 12. CDR3 coding DNA: TGTGCCAGCAGCTATGTCGGGACAGATCCGTTTGAGCAGTTCTTC. Translated, it gives CASSYVGTDPFEQFF.

This clonotype was counted many times. The genes are TRBV2 and TRBJ2-7, with D uncertain. The CDR3 contains 11 residues. Trimming took 5 bases from V and 0 from J, leaving 2 bases between them. Germline V gene sequence: CDR1 SNHLY, CDR2 FYNNEI. The CDR3 DNA reads TGTGCCAGCAGTTACTCCTACGAGCAGTACGTC. Protein sequence: CASSYSYEQYV.

The V gene is TRBV18, the J gene TRBJ2-7; 7 bases align to TRBD2. The V gene's germline CDR1 is KGHSH and CDR2 LQKENI. The J segment lost 3 bases and the V segment lost 3 bases, leaving 5 bases of the junction unmatched. The CDR3 contains 14 residues. This CDR3 reads CASSPGGVDYEQYV. For the CDR3, the DNA is TGTGCCAGCTCACCGGGGGGGGTGGACTACGAGCAGTACGTC.

This clonotype was counted a few times. This chain uses TRBV10-3 with TRBJ2-3; D possibly corresponds to TRBD2 (5 bases). This CDR3 has 13 residues. V lost 10 bases, J lost 0 bases, and 11 bases lay in between. CDR1 is ENHRY and CDR2 is SYGVKD in the germline V gene. CDR3 coding DNA: TGTGCCACGCTAGCATATAGCACAGATACGCAGTATTTT. As protein: CATLAYSTDTQYF.

The chain couples TRBV12-3 or TRBV12-4 to TRBJ2-5; D gene unclear. Trimming removed 1 base from V and 5 bases from J, with 14 bases in between. The CDR3 totals 15 residues. This chain's CDR3 is CASSLGPVGPETQYF. CDR3 bases: TGTGCCAGCAGTTTAGGGCCGGTAGGTCCGGAGACCCAGTACTTC.

The chain carries TRBV20-1 and TRBJ1-2, with TRBD1 as a possible D gene (5 bases). This CDR3 is built from 13 residues. Germline-derived CDR1 and CDR2 are DFQATT and SNEGSKA (reference sequence). V was cut by 7 bases and J by 2 bases, with 14 bases left in between. The CDR3 DNA reads as TGCAGTGTTCCCCGGGACGGCAACTATGGCTACACCTTC. Residues: CSVPRDGNYGYTF.

The chain carries TRBV12-3 or TRBV12-4 and TRBJ2-2; D is possibly TRBD2 (5 bases). The CDR3 sequence is 15 residues long. Trimming took off 5 bases at V and 6 bases at J, with 16 bases between the two ends. The CDR3 DNA follows: TGTGCCAGCAGTCCCCACGGGGTGGGTGCCGGGGAGCTGTTTTTT. Translating gives CASSPHGVGAGELFF.

The V call is TRBV7-3, the J call TRBJ2-1; D could derive from TRBD1 or TRBD2 (6 bases each). V gave up 6 bases and J gave up 10 bases, with 16 bases separating them. This CDR3 is built from 13 residues. Germline V gene sequence: CDR1 SGHTA, CDR2 FQGTGA. The CDR3 DNA sequence: TGTGCCAGCAGTTACGAGGTGGGGGGCGAGCAGTTCTTC. Translating it yields CASSYEVGGEQFF. The full variable domain, completed using reference TRBV7-3 and TRBJ2-1, is GAGVSQTPSNKVTEKGKYVELRCDPISGHTALYWYRQSLGQGPEFLIYFQGTGAADDSGLPNDRFFAVRPEGSVSTLKIQRTERGDSAVYLCASSYEVGGEQFFGPGTRLTVL.

This chain links TRBV5-1 with TRBJ2-7, with 9 bases aligning to TRBD1. The V gene end was trimmed by 5 bases and the J gene end by 2 bases; junction bases not matched to a gene: 8. The germline V gene has CDR1 SGHRS and CDR2 YFSETQ. The CDR3 runs 15 residues. CDR3 amino acids: CASSPFGTGPYEQYF. In nucleotides, the CDR3 is TGCGCCAGCAGTCCCTTTGGGACAGGGCCCTACGAGCAGTACTTC.

This clonotype came up many times. The chain links TRBV7-9 to TRBJ2-2, with no clear D. Germline CDR1 SEHNR, CDR2 FQNEAQ (reference sequence). This CDR3 has 13 amino acids. V dropped 5 bases and J dropped 1 base, with 5 bases sitting between them. The CDR3 spells CASSLMNTGELFF. CDR3 DNA: TGTGCCAGCAGCCTCATGAACACCGGGGAGCTGTTTTTT. Looking up the rest from reference TRBV7-9 and TRBJ2-2 gives the full variable domain: DTGVSQNPRHKITKRGQNVTFRCDPISEHNRLYWYRQTLGQGPEFLTYFQNEAQLEKSRLLSDRFSAERPKGSFSTLEIQRTEQGDSAMYLCASSLMNTGELFFGEGSRLTVL.

V gene TRBV9 combines with J gene TRBJ2-2; D not resolved. Germline lookup yields CDR1 SGDLS and CDR2 YYNGEE. The CDR3 loop spans 13 amino acids. Trimming stripped 7 bases from V and 7 bases from J, with 14 bases between. As DNA, the CDR3 is TGTGCCAGCGCTGCGGCTCCGAGCGGGGAGCTGTTTTTT. Translated, it gives CASAAAPSGELFF.

V usage is TRBV15 and J usage is TRBJ2-2, with D hard to call. V shed 5 bases and J shed 9 bases, with 16 bases lying between them. CDR1 and CDR2 from the germline V gene are LNHNV and YYDKDF (reference sequence). The CDR3 consists of 14 residues. CDR3: CATSPNRARRELFF. DNA of the CDR3: TGTGCCACCAGCCCTAACCGGGCGCGGAGGGAGCTGTTTTTT.

This clonotype has ten or more counts. The chain employs TRBV19 and TRBJ2-3; no clear D gene. This CDR3 is 14 amino acids long. Germline lookup yields CDR1 LNHDA and CDR2 SQIVND (reference sequence). V lost 10 bases and J lost 0, with 14 bases in between. The CDR3 loop reads CAIATEDSTDTQYF. CDR3 DNA sequence: TGTGCCATTGCGACTGAGGATAGCACAGATACGCAGTATTTT.

This chain connects TRBV5-1 to TRBJ1-2, with D perhaps matching TRBD1 (6 bases). V dropped 2 bases and J dropped 8 bases, with 19 bases sitting between them. CDR3 length: 15 residues. Germline CDR1 is SGHRS and CDR2 is YFSETQ. CDR3 residues: CASSLETGPEGGYTF. CDR3 bases: TGCGCCAGCAGCTTAGAAACAGGGCCCGAAGGGGGCTACACCTTC.

This sequence joins TRBV9 and TRBJ2-5; 13 bases line up with TRBD2. Germline lookup yields CDR1 SGDLS and CDR2 YYNGEE. V shed 3 bases, J shed 2 bases, and the junction held 4 bases outside the gene matches. CDR3 length equals 16 residues. CDR3 loop: CASSEAGLAGQETQYF. DNA for the CDR3: TGTGCCAGCAGCGAGGCGGGACTAGCGGGGCAAGAGACCCAGTACTTC.

This clonotype was found a few times. This sequence joins TRBV6-6 and TRBJ2-7, with 10 bases that match TRBD2. J lost 5 bases, V lost 6 bases, and 7 bases had no gene match. The germline V gene encodes CDR1 MNHNY and CDR2 SVGAGI (reference sequence). The CDR3 totals 14 residues. This CDR3 is CASSPAGGPNEQYF. The CDR3 DNA reads as TGTGCCAGCAGCCCAGCGGGGGGGCCCAACGAGCAGTACTTC.